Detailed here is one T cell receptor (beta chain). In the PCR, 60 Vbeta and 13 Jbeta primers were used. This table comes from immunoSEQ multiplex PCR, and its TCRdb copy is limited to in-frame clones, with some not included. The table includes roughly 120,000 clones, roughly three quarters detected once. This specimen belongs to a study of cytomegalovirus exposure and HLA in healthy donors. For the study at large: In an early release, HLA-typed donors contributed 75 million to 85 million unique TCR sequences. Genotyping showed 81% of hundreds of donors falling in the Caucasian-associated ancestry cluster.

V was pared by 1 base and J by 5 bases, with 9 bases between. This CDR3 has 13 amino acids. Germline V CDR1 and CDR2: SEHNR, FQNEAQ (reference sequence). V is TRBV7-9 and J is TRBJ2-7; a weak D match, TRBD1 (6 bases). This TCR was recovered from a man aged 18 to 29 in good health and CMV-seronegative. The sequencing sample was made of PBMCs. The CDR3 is CASSLGQANEQYF. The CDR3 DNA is TGTGCCAGCAGCTTAGGACAGGCAAACGAGCAGTACTTC.